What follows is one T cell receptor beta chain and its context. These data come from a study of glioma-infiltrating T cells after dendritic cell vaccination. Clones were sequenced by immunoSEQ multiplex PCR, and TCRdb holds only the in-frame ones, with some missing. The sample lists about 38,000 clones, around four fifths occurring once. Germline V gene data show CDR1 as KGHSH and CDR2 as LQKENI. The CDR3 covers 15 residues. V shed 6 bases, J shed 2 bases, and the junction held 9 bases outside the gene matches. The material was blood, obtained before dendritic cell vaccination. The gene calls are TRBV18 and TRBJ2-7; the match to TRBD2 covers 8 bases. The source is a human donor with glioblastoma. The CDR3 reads CASSFGRGPPYEQYF. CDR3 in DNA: TGTGCCAGCTCTTTCGGGAGGGGCCCACCCTACGAGCAGTACTTC.